This T cell receptor beta chain was captured in a study of post-analysis software for immune sequencing data. Findings and limits, study-wide: Among 5 or 6 TRBV segments more frequent in patients than controls were TRBV5-6, TRBV5-1 and TRBV20-1. With F measure, samples from one preparation batch clustered together strongly.

In the case of this clonotype: The antigen is unknown.

The CDR3 is made up of 15 amino acids. With 5 bases clipped from V and 4 bases from J, the junction kept 8 bases outside the gene matches. CDR1 and CDR2 (germline): SGHAT, FQNNGV. Included in the TCR beta cDNA libraries were unique molecular identifiers. MiXCR, applied by TCRdb to the PCR reads, yields one record per CDR3 protein. The repertoire has about 770,000 distinct CDR3 sequences, around 42% of them found once; the top ten carry 4.9%. The TCR sequence derives from a girl aged 10 to 17 with multiple sclerosis. Sample: blood. The genes are TRBV11-2 and TRBJ2-3, with TRBD1 matching 8 bases. The CDR3 loop reads CASSTDRGFSDTQYF. The CDR3 region has the DNA TGTGCCAGCAGCACAGACAGGGGATTTTCAGATACGCAGTATTTT.